What follows are 7 T cell receptor beta chains derived from one specimen sequenced in a study of blood T cells in healthy people across ages. A J-beta primer mix and a sample-barcoded 5' primer were used in a second PCR of roughly 6 to 12 cycles. TCRdb processed the 5' RACE reads anew with MiXCR; each CDR3 protein has one entry. Seen here are 700,000 or so distinct CDR3 sequences, roughly 41% observed once, and the top ten hold about 30%. The sample was blood. The receptors here all came from a man older than 75 in good health.

The V and J genes are TRBV29-1 and TRBJ2-7, with a possible D match to TRBD2 (6 bases). The germline gives CDR1 SQVTM, CDR2 ANQGSEA. The CDR3 runs to 13 residues. With 7 bases removed from V and 7 bases from J, the gap between germline ends came to 20 bases. The CDR3: CSEGTSGYNEQYF. The CDR3 DNA reads as TGCAGCGAGGGGACGAGCGGGTACAATGAGCAGTACTTC.

The chain is built from TRBV6-2 or TRBV6-3 and TRBJ2-5, with a weak D call TRBD1 (6 bases). V was cut by 6 bases and J by 11 bases, with 19 bases left in between. Germline values: CDR1 MNHEY, CDR2 SVGEGT. The CDR3 has 13 residues. The CDR3 sequence: CASSRGGRNEQYF. In nucleotides, the CDR3 is TGTGCCAGCAGCCGAGGGGGTCGCAATGAGCAGTACTTC.

V gene TRBV9 combines with J gene TRBJ2-5; 7 positions agree with TRBD1. This CDR3 is 15 amino acids long. Germline values: CDR1 SGDLS, CDR2 YYNGEE. The V gene end was trimmed by 0 bases and the J gene end by 6 bases; junction bases not matched to a gene: 8. CDR3 residues: CASSVEWDSYQTQYF. The CDR3 DNA reads as TGTGCCAGCAGCGTAGAGTGGGACAGCTATCAGACCCAGTACTTC.

J is TRBJ2-1 and V is TRBV5-1, with TRBD1 identical over 9 bases. The CDR3 has 15 residues. Germline CDR1 and CDR2: SGHRS and YFSETQ. J lost 5 bases, V lost 4 bases, and 7 bases had no gene match. Written as DNA, the CDR3 is TGCGCCAGCAGCCTGAACGGACAGGGGCACAATGAGCAGTTCTTC. This sequence encodes CASSLNGQGHNEQFF.

In its sample, this clonotype was seen a few times. The genes are TRBV5-1 and TRBJ1-2; TRBD1 matches 9 bases. Unmatched junction bases numbered 6, after V lost 4 bases and J lost 2 bases. The germline V gene has CDR1 SGHRS and CDR2 YFSETQ. The CDR3 has 15 residues. The CDR3 region has the DNA TGCGCCAGCAGCGGGGAGGACAGGGGCAACTATGGCTACACCTTC. Protein product: CASSGEDRGNYGYTF.

The chain recombines TRBV21-1 with TRBJ2-5. TRBV21-1 is listed as a pseudogene. This CDR3 is built from 14 residues. CDR3 amino acids: CASSAEIHVETQYF. The CDR3 coding sequence is TGTGCCAGCAGCGCGGAAATCCATGTAGAGACCCAGTACTTC.

V gene TRBV5-5 combines with J gene TRBJ2-3, with D perhaps assigned TRBD1 or TRBD2 (5 bases each). The germline V and J ends were trimmed by 4 bases and 0 bases, with 12 bases remaining between them. The CDR3 covers 15 residues. Germline values: CDR1 SGHKS, CDR2 YYEKEE (reference sequence). The CDR3, as DNA: TGTGCCAGCAGCAACCGGGACGCTAGCACAGATACGCAGTATTTT. It translates to CASSNRDASTDTQYF.